A single sample is the source of the 13 T cell receptor beta chains below, sequenced in a study of shared clonotypes between healthy human individuals. Clones were sequenced by immunoSEQ multiplex PCR, and TCRdb holds only the in-frame ones, with some missing. The table has about 2 million clones, over 85% seen once. Sequenced sample: naive CD4+ T cells sorted from blood. Sample subset: CD45RA+ positively selected. The receptors originated from a man aged 18 to 29 in good health.

The gene calls are TRBV7-2 and TRBJ1-2; 10 bases match TRBD1. Trimming removed 5 bases from V and 0 bases from J; junction bases left unmatched: 6. The germline CDR1 and CDR2 sequences are SGHTA and FQGNSA. CDR3 length: 16 residues. The CDR3 DNA reads TGTGCCAGCAGCCTTGGACAGGGGGTAGCTAACTATGGCTACACCTTC. Residues: CASSLGQGVANYGYTF.

This clone was counted ten times or more. The rearrangement links TRBV23-1 to TRBJ2-7; D not resolved. TRBV23-1 has ORF status, its function being uncertain. This CDR3 region has 15 residues. V shed 3 bases and J shed 0 bases, with 12 bases lying between them. The CDR3 nucleotides are TGCGCCAGCAGTCAGAGGACGTCCAGCTCCTACGAGCAGTACTTC. Its protein product is CASSQRTSSSYEQYF.

The chain joins TRBV27 to TRBJ1-6, with a tentative D call TRBD1 (6 bases). The ends were cut back, 4 bases at V and 6 bases at J, with 19 bases in the middle. This CDR3 region has 17 residues. Germline loops: CDR1 MNHEY, CDR2 SMNVEV (reference sequence). This CDR3 reads CASSSMTGQLGNSPLHF. DNA for the CDR3: TGTGCCAGCAGTTCGATGACAGGCCAACTAGGTAATTCACCCCTCCACTTT.

This chain links TRBV27 with TRBJ2-6; TRBD2 matches at 10 bases. V was pared by 5 bases and J by 0 bases, with 4 bases of the junction left unmatched. Germline lookup yields CDR1 MNHEY and CDR2 SMNVEV (reference sequence). This CDR3 comprises 17 residues. The CDR3 is CASSRTSGISGANVLTF. The CDR3 coding sequence is TGTGCCAGCAGTAGGACTAGCGGAATCTCTGGGGCCAACGTCCTGACTTTC.

V gene TRBV7-9 combines with J gene TRBJ1-6; D gene ambiguous. The CDR3 extends over 17 amino acids. Per germline, CDR1 SEHNR and CDR2 FQNEAQ (reference sequence). V was trimmed by 1 base and J by 10 bases, leaving 20 bases between them. The CDR3 nucleotides read TGTGCCAGCAGCTTAGATTTTGGACCGACCCTTAGATCACCCCTCCACTTT. This sequence encodes CASSLDFGPTLRSPLHF.

The rearrangement joins TRBV19 to TRBJ1-5, with TRBD1 matching over 7 bases. The trim removed 7 bases at V and 2 bases at J, leaving 14 bases unmatched. The length of the CDR3 is 17 residues. The germline gives CDR1 LNHDA, CDR2 SQIVND (reference sequence). CDR3 protein: CASTPRTGWKGNQPQHF. Here the CDR3 DNA reads TGTGCCAGTACCCCTCGGACAGGTTGGAAGGGCAATCAGCCCCAGCATTTT.

The chain joins TRBV4-3 to TRBJ2-7; a weak D match, TRBD2 (5 bases). V shed 1 base and J shed 2 bases, with 12 bases lying between them. The germline CDR1 and CDR2 sequences are LGHNA and YSLEER. The CDR3 spans 15 residues. CDR3 nucleotide sequence: TGCGCCAGCAGCCAAGGATTAGCGATCCCCTACGAGCAGTACTTC. This codes for CASSQGLAIPYEQYF.

This chain links TRBV6-5 with TRBJ1-2; D is uncertain. This CDR3 region has 14 residues. V was pared by 3 bases and J by 6 bases, with 14 bases between. In germline, CDR1 is MNHEY, CDR2 SVGAGI. The CDR3 DNA is TGTGCCAGCAGTTATTGGTCAATGGGAGATGGCTACACCTTC. Amino acid sequence: CASSYWSMGDGYTF.

The rearrangement uses TRBV6-5 and TRBJ1-1; possible D gene TRBD1, 6 bases. V was trimmed by 6 bases and J by 6 bases, leaving 8 bases between them. The CDR3 is 11 residues long. The germline CDR1 and CDR2 sequences are MNHEY and SVGAGI. The CDR3 nucleotides are TGTGCCAGCAGGAAGGGGGCTGAAGCTTTCTTT. Translation: CASRKGAEAFF.

J is TRBJ2-3 and V is TRBV10-3; possibly TRBD1 or TRBD2 for D (5 bases each). The CDR3 spans 12 residues. Trimming took 10 bases from V and 0 from J, leaving 8 bases between them. In germline, CDR1 is ENHRY, CDR2 SYGVKD. The CDR3 region has the DNA TGTGCCACCGGGGCGAGCACAGATACGCAGTATTTT. It encodes CATGASTDTQYF.

The chain recombines TRBV21-1 with TRBJ1-6; the D call TRBD1 from the table was never checked on the DNA. TRBV21-1 is reported as a pseudogene. This CDR3 is built from 17 residues. The CDR3 sequence is CASSPPEGQVYNSPLHF. The CDR3 nucleotides are TGTGCCAGCAGCCCCCCCGAAGGACAAGTATATAATTCACCCCTCCACTTT.

The CDR3 protein is CASIPPGTGGKGEQYF. The CDR3 DNA is TGTGCCAGCATCCCCCCCGGGACAGGGGGAAAAGGAGAGCAGTACTTC. The chain joins TRBV5-8 to TRBJ2-7; 11 bases align to TRBD1. This CDR3 has 16 residues. Germline loops: CDR1 SGHTS, CDR2 YDEGEE. With V trimmed by 6 bases and J by 7 bases, 15 bases remained unmatched.

This clone was seen a single time. The rearrangement links TRBV11-2 to TRBJ1-2, with D possibly matching TRBD1 (5 bases). Germline assignment: CDR1 SGHAT and CDR2 FQNNGV. Trimming took off 3 bases at V and 7 bases at J, with 12 bases between the two ends. The CDR3 has 13 residues. Written as DNA, the CDR3 is TGTGCCAGCAGCTTTACCAGGGACGGTGGCTACACCTTC. It is translated as CASSFTRDGGYTF.